Each of the 15 T cell receptor beta chains below was sequenced from the same sample in a study of blood T cell repertoires in COVID-19. Profiled with immunoSEQ multiplex PCR; TCRdb holds only in-frame clones, not every one. The sample has 200,000 to 250,000 clones, approximately 81% seen once; the top ten hold roughly 21%. The sample taken for sequencing was peripheral blood. These receptors were collected from a man under 40 with active or convalescent COVID-19.

The J gene is TRBJ1-1, the V gene TRBV28; 7 nucleotides match TRBD1. With 5 bases clipped from V and 1 base from J, the junction kept 7 bases outside the gene matches. The CDR3 runs 15 residues. The germline V gene encodes CDR1 MDHEN and CDR2 SYDVKM. CDR3 sequence (DNA): TGTGCCAGCAGTGAGGCCACAGGGGCGAACACTGAAGCTTTCTTT. This sequence encodes CASSEATGANTEAFF.

This chain uses TRBV10-3 with TRBJ2-7; 15 positions agree with TRBD2. Germline trimming cut 6 bases from V and 0 bases from J; bases unmatched to any gene: 9. There are 18 residues in the CDR3. Looked up from germline, CDR1 is ENHRY and CDR2 is SYGVKD. This CDR3 reads CAISGPGLAGGSSYEQYF. DNA of the CDR3: TGTGCCATCAGCGGTCCGGGACTAGCGGGGGGAAGCTCCTACGAGCAGTACTTC.

The chain employs TRBV28 and TRBJ2-6; D is undetermined. The CDR3 has 16 residues. V was trimmed by 5 bases and J by 0 bases, leaving 11 bases between them. CDR1 MDHEN and CDR2 SYDVKM come from the germline V gene. The DNA of the CDR3 is TGTGCCAGCAGTCCCCCTCGGAGCTCTGGGGCCAACGTCCTGACTTTC. The encoded protein is CASSPPRSSGANVLTF.

The genes are TRBV7-3 and TRBJ2-2, with D tentatively TRBD1 (7 bases). In germline, CDR1 is SGHTA, CDR2 FQGTGA. Trimming shortened V by 6 bases and J by 1 base, and 15 bases separated the two germline ends. CDR3 length equals 16 residues. The CDR3 spells CASRSGGQLNTGELFF. DNA for the CDR3: TGTGCCAGCAGGTCCGGGGGACAGTTGAACACCGGGGAGCTGTTTTTT.

This rearrangement joins TRBV4-3 to TRBJ2-1; the D gene is possibly TRBD2 (6 bases). The CDR3 spans 18 residues. Germline V gene lookup returns CDR1 LGHNA and CDR2 YSLEER. The V gene lost 3 bases and the J gene lost 5 bases, with 23 bases spanning the gap. CDR3 loop: CASSQPFEGRPGDNEQFF. The CDR3 nucleotides read TGCGCCAGCAGCCAGCCCTTCGAAGGTCGCCCGGGGGACAATGAGCAGTTCTTC.

V and J are TRBV5-1 and TRBJ2-7; tentatively, D is TRBD1 (5 bases). CDR1 and CDR2 from the germline V gene are SGHRS and YFSETQ. CDR3 length equals 12 residues. Between the trimmed V and J ends, which lost 3 bases and 5 bases, there was a span of 9 bases. The CDR3, as DNA: TGCGCCAGCAGCTCGACAGTGGACGAGCAGTACTTC. As protein: CASSSTVDEQYF.

The J gene is TRBJ2-5, the V gene TRBV5-1; 8 bases match TRBD1. Per germline, CDR1 SGHRS and CDR2 YFSETQ. V lost 7 bases and J lost 5; bases outside the gene matches: 4. The CDR3 consists of 12 residues. The CDR3 region is CASRQGYETQYF. CDR3 DNA sequence: TGCGCCAGCCGACAGGGGTACGAGACCCAGTACTTC. The whole variable domain, filled in from reference TRBV5-1 and TRBJ2-5, reads KAGVTQTPRYLIKTRGQQVTLSCSPISGHRSVSWYQQTPGQGLQFLFEYFSETQRNKGNFPGRFSGRQFSNSRSEMNVSTLELGDSALYLCASRQGYETQYFGPGTRLLVL.

The chain is built from TRBV7-9 and TRBJ1-2; TRBD1 agrees at 10 bases. Germline lookup yields CDR1 SEHNR and CDR2 FQNEAQ (reference sequence). The V and J ends lost 4 bases and 3 bases, in that order; junction bases with no gene match: 5. The CDR3 totals 15 residues. The CDR3 sequence: CASSYRDRGDYGYTF. DNA for the CDR3: TGTGCCAGCAGCTACCGGGACAGGGGTGACTATGGCTACACCTTC.

The chain is built from TRBV4-3 and TRBJ1-1; D is possibly TRBD1 (6 bases). CDR1 LGHNA and CDR2 YSLEER come from the germline V gene. Trimming stripped 5 bases from V and 4 bases from J, with 14 bases between. CDR3 length: 14 residues. Here the CDR3 reads CASSTAGGLTEAFF. The CDR3 bases are TGCGCCAGCAGCACGGCGGGGGGGCTCACTGAAGCTTTCTTT.

This clone was counted between two and nine times. The genes are TRBV6-2 or TRBV6-3 and TRBJ2-1; maybe TRBD2 (5 bases). This CDR3 contains 14 residues. From germline, CDR1 is MNHEY and CDR2 SVGEGT. The V and J ends lost 2 bases and 5 bases respectively, with 10 bases between them. DNA for the CDR3: TGTGCCAGCAGTTACGGGTCTAGCAACAATGAGCAGTTCTTC. Translated, it gives CASSYGSSNNEQFF.

The chain is built from TRBV19 and TRBJ1-2; no clear D. CDR1 and CDR2 (germline): LNHDA, SQIVND (reference sequence). Trimming took off 0 bases at V and 9 bases at J, with 8 bases between the two ends. The CDR3 is 12 amino acids. The CDR3, as DNA: TGTGCCAGTAGTATAGATACAGAGAGCTACACCTTC. Translating it yields CASSIDTESYTF.

The chain carries TRBV18 and TRBJ2-1, with D unresolved. Trimming took 4 bases from V and 9 from J, leaving 10 bases between them. Germline-derived CDR1 and CDR2 are KGHSH and LQKENI. This CDR3 is built from 12 residues. CDR3 sequence: CASSRLGFEQFF. The CDR3 DNA reads TGTGCCAGCTCACGACTTGGGTTTGAGCAGTTCTTC.

The V call is TRBV7-2, the J call TRBJ2-7; 8 positions match TRBD1. The CDR3 has 13 residues. V gave up 5 bases and J gave up 4 bases; unmatched junction bases: 4. CDR1 is SGHTA, CDR2 FQGNSA, per germline. CDR3 residues: CASSQDRVYEQYF. The CDR3 DNA is TGTGCCAGCAGCCAGGACAGGGTTTACGAGCAGTACTTC.

The chain recombines TRBV6-2 or TRBV6-3 with TRBJ2-2, with 10 bases matching TRBD2. After removal of 6 bases from V and 6 bases from J, the junction contained 16 bases not matched to a gene. This CDR3 is built from 18 residues. In germline, CDR1 is MNHEY, CDR2 SVGEGT. CDR3: CASSHASGRTWKAGELFF. CDR3 DNA sequence: TGTGCCAGCAGCCACGCTAGCGGGAGAACCTGGAAGGCCGGGGAGCTGTTTTTT.

This chain uses TRBV7-2 with TRBJ1-2; D call uncertain. Germline V lookup: CDR1 SGHTA, CDR2 FQGNSA. Trimming cost V 4 bases and J 5 bases, with 17 bases left between them. CDR3 length equals 15 residues. The CDR3 coding sequence is TGTGCCAGCAGCTCAGGCTTCCTAATATCTTATGGCTACACCTTC. This sequence encodes CASSSGFLISYGYTF.